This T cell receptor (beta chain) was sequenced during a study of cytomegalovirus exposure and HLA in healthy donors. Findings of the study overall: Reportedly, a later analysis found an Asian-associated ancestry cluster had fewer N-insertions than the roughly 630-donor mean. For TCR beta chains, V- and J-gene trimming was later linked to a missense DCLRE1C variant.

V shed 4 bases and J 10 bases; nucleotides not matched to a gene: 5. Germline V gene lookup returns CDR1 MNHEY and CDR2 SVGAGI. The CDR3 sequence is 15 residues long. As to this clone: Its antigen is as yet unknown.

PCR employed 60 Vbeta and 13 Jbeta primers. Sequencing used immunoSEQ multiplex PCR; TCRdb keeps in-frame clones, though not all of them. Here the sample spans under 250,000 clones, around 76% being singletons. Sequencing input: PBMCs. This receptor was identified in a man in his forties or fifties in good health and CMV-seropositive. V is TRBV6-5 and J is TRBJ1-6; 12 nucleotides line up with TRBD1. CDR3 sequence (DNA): TGTGCCAGCAGTTGGGGACAGGGGGCGAGATCACCCCTCCACTTT. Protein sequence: CASSWGQGARSPLHF.